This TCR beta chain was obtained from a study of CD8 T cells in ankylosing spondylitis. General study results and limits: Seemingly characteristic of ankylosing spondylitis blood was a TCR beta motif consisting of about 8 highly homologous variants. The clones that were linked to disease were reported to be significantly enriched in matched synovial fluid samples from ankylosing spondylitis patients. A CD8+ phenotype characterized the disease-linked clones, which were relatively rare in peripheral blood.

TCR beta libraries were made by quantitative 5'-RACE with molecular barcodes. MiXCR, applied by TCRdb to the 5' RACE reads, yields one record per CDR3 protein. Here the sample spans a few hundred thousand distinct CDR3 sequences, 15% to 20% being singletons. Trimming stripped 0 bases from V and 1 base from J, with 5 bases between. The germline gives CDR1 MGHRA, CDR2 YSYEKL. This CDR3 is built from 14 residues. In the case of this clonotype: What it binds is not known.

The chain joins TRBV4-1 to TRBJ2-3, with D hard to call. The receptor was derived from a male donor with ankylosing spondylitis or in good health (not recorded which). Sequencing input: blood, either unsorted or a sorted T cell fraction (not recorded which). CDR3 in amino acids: CASSQEGGTDTQYF. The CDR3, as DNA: TGCGCCAGCAGCCAAGAGGGCGGCACAGATACGCAGTATTTT.